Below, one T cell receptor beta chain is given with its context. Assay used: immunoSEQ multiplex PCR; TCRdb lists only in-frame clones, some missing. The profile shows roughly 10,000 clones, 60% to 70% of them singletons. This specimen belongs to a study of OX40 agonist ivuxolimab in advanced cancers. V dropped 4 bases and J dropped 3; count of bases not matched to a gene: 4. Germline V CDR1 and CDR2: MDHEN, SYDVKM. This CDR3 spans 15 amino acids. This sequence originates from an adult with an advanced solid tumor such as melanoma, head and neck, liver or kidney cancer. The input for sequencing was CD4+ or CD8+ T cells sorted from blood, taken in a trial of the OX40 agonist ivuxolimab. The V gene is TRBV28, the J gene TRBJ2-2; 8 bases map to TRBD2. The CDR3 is CASSSASGHTGELFF. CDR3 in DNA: TGTGCCAGCAGTTCAGCTAGCGGGCACACCGGGGAGCTGTTTTTT.